This TCR beta chain stems from a study of blood T cell repertoires in COVID-19. Overall study context: From the United States, Italy and Spain came samples of acute and convalescent COVID-19.

The CDR3 spans 11 residues. V was cut by 4 bases and J by 13 bases, with 13 bases left in between. Germline CDR1 is MNHEY and CDR2 is SVGAGI. Original analysis: Reference gene primers were amplified, and this amplification served to estimate nucleated cell counts. Clones were sequenced by immunoSEQ multiplex PCR, and TCRdb holds only the in-frame ones, with some missing. V, J and clone size are taken as reported in that table, and D and trimming were inferred from the DNA itself. Among roughly 160,000 clones, approximately 82% were seen once, and the ten largest hold about 19%. The source is a woman aged 70-85 years who had recovered from COVID-19. The V and J genes are TRBV6-5 and TRBJ1-2; D is unclear. Sequencing input: peripheral blood. CDR3 sequence (DNA): TGTGCCAGCAGTTTCCCCGGGCGGGCCACCTTC. This translates into CASSFPGRATF.